This TCR beta chain was obtained from a study of blood T cell repertoires in COVID-19 (dated by TCRdb to 2018 to 2021). For the study in its entirety: The collaborator samples originated in the United States, Italy and Spain and spanned the acute and convalescent phases of COVID-19. The prospective study material was composed of cDNA or gDNA derived from T cells, B-cell-depleted T cells, or PBMCs. A freely available public database, intended as a resource for researchers studying the immune response to SARS-CoV-2, is where the repertoires were released. The samples were drawn from two sources: the first 160 participants of the ongoing ImmuneRACE study, and fewer than 1,500 subjects contributed by 6 global collaborators. HLA class I and class II types, where available, came from metadata supplied by the sample provider rather than from assay-based typing. Deeply sampled blood TCRbeta repertoires from subjects exposed to, actively infected with, or recovered from COVID-19 were included in the dataset. Nearly every sample came with metadata listing a de-identified subject ID, COVID-19 status, age in years and sex.

Points the paper makes about the study in general: How much clinical and demographic metadata was included differed by source and by participant, and the metadata was provided uncurated.

V lost 2 bases and J lost 6 bases; the stretch between them is 17 bases long. The CDR3 runs 15 amino acids, cysteine and phenylalanine included. The DNA shown is the 45-base CDR3, in frame from base 1. CDR1 SGHTS and CDR2 YDEGEE are derived from the germline V gene. Enrolling through a virtual design, the prospective study's participants ranged in age from about 18 to 89 years and lived across about two dozen United States geographic areas. To assign participants to cohorts, the prospective study relied on clinical history that participants themselves reported in a screening survey and a study questionnaire. ImmuneRACE Cohort 3 recovered participants were defined by two consecutive negative NP/OP PCR tests, healthcare professional clearance, or symptom resolution. In the prospective study, whole blood, serum and a nasopharyngeal or oropharyngeal swab were collected from each participant by mobile phlebotomists. Over a roughly 2-month period, participants in the prospective study had the option of providing additional blood draws and questionnaires. Prospective study blood samples were shipped either frozen or at room temperature before DNA extraction.

Concerning this clone: Its antigen has not been determined. Base qualities are not recorded, but no much larger clone differs from it by a single base.

TCRbeta CDR3 regions were amplified from genomic DNA using the immunoSEQ Assay, a bias-controlled multiplex PCR. As for the original processing: The number of nucleated cells in each sample was estimated by amplification of reference gene primers within the assay. To quantify the absolute abundance of each unique TCRbeta CDR3 rearrangement, sequence reads were collapsed and filtered. For each sample, productive Simpson clonality was calculated as the square root of Simpson's diversity index across productive rearrangements. TCRdb retrieved this table from immuneACCESS and kept in-frame rearrangements only. Not all clones are present; in checked studies, unresolved V genes account for under half, and no reason is known for the remainder. The V and J calls and clone size were taken over from that table, and D and trimming were inferred from the DNA. Counted in this sample were 350,000 to 400,000 clones; roughly nine tenths of them appeared once. The ten largest clones add up to over 0.95% of the sample.

The source of this sequence is a man between 18 and 29 years old who had recovered from COVID-19. The source material was PBMCs or T cells enriched from blood (not recorded which). The chain is made from TRBV5-8 and TRBJ1-1; possibly the D gene is TRBD1, per 5 matching bases. The nucleotide sequence is TGTGCCAGCAGCTTTAATAGGGACGGGAGGTCTGAAGCTTTCTTT. Its amino acids are CASSFNRDGRSEAFF.